The rows below give T cell receptor beta chains drawn from one sample of a study of blood T cell repertoires in COVID-19. Some clones are missing from TCRdb's copy, which holds only in-frame ones; the method was immunoSEQ multiplex PCR. Of 35,000 to 50,000 clones listed, about 80% are singletons. Sequences were obtained from peripheral blood. Source of these receptors: a human donor with acute or convalescent COVID-19. The donor label of this sample is uncertain. The CDR3 runs from the conserved cysteine through the conserved F or W. A D gene is named only where the DNA matches it firmly. For some rows the clone size is stated as once, few or many, or as a class when expanded; others skip it.

CDR3aa | CDR3nt | j_gene | v_gene | abundance | d_gene
CASSELSGGGTDTQYF | TGTGCCAGCAGTGAATTGAGCGGAGGGGGCACAGATACGCAGTATTTT | TRBJ2-3 | TRBV6-1 | NA | NA
CASSLGEGTNEKLFF | TGCGCCAGCAGCTTGGGGGAGGGAACTAATGAAAAACTGTTTTTT | TRBJ1-4 | TRBV5-1 | NA | NA
CASGSGDYEQYF | TGTGCCAGTGGAAGCGGGGACTACGAGCAGTACTTC | TRBJ2-7 | TRBV19 | NA | TRBD2
CASSYFGGLAGPSDEQYF | TGTGCCAGCAGTTACTTCGGGGGACTAGCGGGCCCTTCGGACGAGCAGTACTTC | TRBJ2-7 | TRBV6-2/TRBV6-3 | NA | TRBD2
CATRGGGTYNEQFF | TGTGCCACCAGAGGGGGGGGGACCTACAATGAGCAGTTCTTC | TRBJ2-1 | TRBV24-1 | NA | NA
CASSLKGNYGYTF | TGTGCCAGCAGCTTGAAGGGGAACTATGGCTACACCTTC | TRBJ1-2 | TRBV5-4 | NA | NA
CASRRDRGGLYGYTF | TGTGCCAGCAGACGGGACAGGGGGGGTCTTTATGGCTACACCTTC | TRBJ1-2 | TRBV6-5 | NA | TRBD1
CASSRDNSYEQYF | TGTGCCAGCAGCCGGGACAACTCCTACGAGCAGTACTTC | TRBJ2-7 | TRBV27 | NA | NA
CASSLDSTGNYEQYF | TGTGCCAGCAGCTTAGACTCGACAGGGAACTACGAGCAGTACTTC | TRBJ2-7 | TRBV7-9 | few | TRBD1
CASSQDFTGWETQYF | TGTGCCAGCAGCCAAGATTTCACAGGGTGGGAGACCCAGTACTTC | TRBJ2-5 | TRBV3-1/TRBV3-2 | NA | NA
CSVEDLRDSGGYGYTF | TGCAGCGTTGAAGATCTTCGGGACAGTGGTGGATATGGCTACACCTTC | TRBJ1-2 | TRBV29-1 | few | TRBD1
CASRGTDSYEQYF | TGTGCCAGCCGAGGGACAGACTCCTACGAGCAGTACTTC | TRBJ2-7 | TRBV2 | NA | TRBD1
CASSPLLAGTPYEQYF | TGTGCCAGCAGTCCCTTACTAGCGGGGACGCCCTACGAGCAGTACTTC | TRBJ2-7 | TRBV27 | NA | TRBD2
CAIKRGGGTPEEQYF | TGTGCCATCAAAAGGGGGGGAGGTACCCCGGAGGAGCAGTACTTC | TRBJ2-7 | TRBV10-3 | NA | NA
CAWSTGVGYTF | TGTGCCTGGAGTACAGGGGTCGGCTACACCTTC | TRBJ1-2 | TRBV30 | NA | TRBD1
CASSLAGGSTDTQYF | TGTGCCAGCAGTTTAGCGGGGGGGAGCACAGATACGCAGTATTTT | TRBJ2-3 | TRBV7-3 | NA | TRBD2
CASRQGQEGGYTF | TGCGCCAGCAGACAGGGACAGGAGGGAGGCTACACCTTC | TRBJ1-2 | TRBV5-1 | NA | TRBD1
CAWGGANWDEQFF | TGTGCCTGGGGGGGGGCGAATTGGGATGAGCAGTTCTTC | TRBJ2-1 | TRBV30 | NA | NA
CASSVGYTSGTYEQYF | TGTGCCAGCAGCGTAGGTTATACTAGCGGCACCTACGAGCAGTACTTC | TRBJ2-7 | TRBV9 | NA | TRBD2
CASSYSQGSSNQPQHF | TGTGCCAGCAGTTACTCCCAGGGGAGTAGCAATCAGCCCCAGCATTTT | TRBJ1-5 | TRBV6-6 | NA | NA
CASSPLAGISYEQYF | TGCGCCAGCAGTCCCTTAGCGGGGATCTCCTACGAGCAGTACTTC | TRBJ2-7 | TRBV10-2 | NA | TRBD2
CASSFTGQGEKLFF | TGCGCCAGCAGCTTTACAGGGCAGGGTGAAAAACTGTTTTTT | TRBJ1-4 | TRBV5-1 | NA | NA
CASKTGGKNNEQFF | TGTGCCAGCAAGACGGGAGGGAAAAACAATGAGCAGTTCTTC | TRBJ2-1 | TRBV28 | NA | TRBD2
CASRRDSIYGYTF | TGTGCCAGCAGACGGGACTCAATCTATGGCTACACCTTC | TRBJ1-2 | TRBV5-6 | NA | NA
CASSLVVRTGYGYTF | TGTGCCAGCAGCTTAGTTGTAAGGACAGGGTATGGCTACACCTTC | TRBJ1-2 | TRBV7-2 | NA | TRBD1
CASSQEGQGLNGTGELFF | TGTGCCAGCAGCCAAGAGGGACAGGGGTTAAATGGGACCGGGGAGCTGTTTTTT | TRBJ2-2 | TRBV3-1/TRBV3-2 | NA | TRBD1
CASSDRTSGGPNWGELFF | TGTGCCAGCAGTGACCGGACTAGCGGGGGACCAAACTGGGGGGAGCTGTTTTTT | TRBJ2-2 | TRBV6-1 | NA | TRBD2
CASSVDPSSSYNEQFF | TGTGCCAGCAGCGTAGATCCGTCGAGCTCCTACAATGAGCAGTTCTTC | TRBJ2-1 | TRBV9 | NA | NA
CASSLGGGGQPQHF | TGTGCCAGCAGCTTAGGAGGGGGCGGCCAGCCCCAGCATTTT | TRBJ1-5 | TRBV7-2 | NA | TRBD1
CASSFYKAYEQYF | TGTGCCAGCAGTTTTTACAAAGCCTACGAGCAGTACTTC | TRBJ2-7 | TRBV12-3/TRBV12-4 | NA | NA
CASSYSGGFVGYEQYF | TGTGCCAGCAGTTACTCGGGGGGGTTTGTTGGCTACGAGCAGTACTTC | TRBJ2-7 | TRBV6-5 | NA | TRBD2
CASLQEAGANNEQFF | TGTGCCAGCCTCCAAGAAGCGGGGGCTAACAATGAGCAGTTCTTC | TRBJ2-1 | TRBV7-2 | NA | TRBD2
CASSGRLETTIESSTDTQYF | TGTGCCAGCAGCGGTCGACTAGAAACGACGATAGAATCTAGCACAGATACGCAGTATTTT | TRBJ2-3 | TRBV21-1 | NA | NA
CASSRGGATAGNYGYTF | TGTGCCAGCAGCCGAGGCGGGGCAACCGCGGGTAACTATGGCTACACCTTC | TRBJ1-2 | TRBV4-2 | NA | NA
CASSEFGGQGNSPLHF | TGTGCCAGCAGTGAATTCGGGGGACAGGGCAATTCACCCCTCCACTTT | TRBJ1-6 | TRBV2 | few | TRBD1
CASSVGVQGNTEAFF | TGTGCCAGCAGCGTAGGGGTACAGGGGAACACTGAAGCTTTCTTT | TRBJ1-1 | TRBV9 | NA | NA
CASSPGTGAGELFF | TGTGCCAGCAGCCCCGGGACAGGGGCCGGGGAGCTGTTTTTT | TRBJ2-2 | TRBV5-4 | NA | TRBD1
CASSIGQGSHRGYTF | TGTGCCAGCAGCATAGGACAGGGTTCCCATCGGGGCTACACCTTC | TRBJ1-2 | TRBV5-5 | NA | TRBD1
CASSTQGDQETQYF | TGTGCCAGCAGTACCCAGGGGGACCAAGAGACCCAGTACTTC | TRBJ2-5 | TRBV11-2 | NA | TRBD1
CASSLDRVGGYTF | TGTGCCAGCAGCCTGGACAGGGTCGGTGGCTACACCTTC | TRBJ1-2 | TRBV6-5 | NA | TRBD1
CAISPGGAGGNTEAFF | TGTGCCATCAGTCCAGGGGGGGCAGGGGGCAACACTGAAGCTTTCTTT | TRBJ1-1 | TRBV10-3 | NA | TRBD1
CASSLNPGTETGWNYGYTF | TGTGCCAGCAGCTTAAACCCAGGAACAGAGACAGGGTGGAACTATGGCTACACCTTC | TRBJ1-2 | TRBV7-9 | NA | TRBD1
CAWSVTGETQYF | TGTGCCTGGAGTGTTACAGGAGAGACCCAGTACTTC | TRBJ2-5 | TRBV30 | NA | NA
CASSYGQGAILTFF | TGTGCCAGCAGTTACGGACAGGGGGCGATCCTAACTTTCTTT | TRBJ1-1 | TRBV6-5 | NA | TRBD1
CASSQQGTGGNEQYF | TGTGCCAGCAGCCAGCAGGGGACAGGGGGAAACGAGCAGTACTTC | TRBJ2-7 | TRBV7-2 | NA | TRBD1
CASSPTPMGKQYF | TGTGCCAGCAGTCCCACCCCAATGGGCAAGCAGTACTTC | TRBJ2-7 | TRBV11-2 | NA | NA
CASSKGDRWPEQFF | TGTGCCAGTAGTAAGGGGGACAGGTGGCCAGAGCAGTTCTTC | TRBJ2-1 | TRBV19 | NA | TRBD1
CASSSSPGQGAADTQYF | TGCGCCAGCAGCTCTTCCCCGGGACAGGGGGCTGCAGATACGCAGTATTTT | TRBJ2-3 | TRBV5-1 | NA | TRBD1